This T cell receptor beta chain came from a study of beta chain features in type 1 diabetes. Looking at the study overall: All samples together contributed 85 million to 120 million sorted cells for examination.

The authors reverse transcribed all of the isolated RNA, so sequencing captured expressed TCRB transcripts. Naive, central memory and regulatory T cell samples averaged roughly 3.7 million immunoSEQ reads each. Sequencing was performed with immunoSEQ multiplex PCR; in TCRdb, only in-frame clones are kept and a portion is missing. The table shows 300,000 to 400,000 clones, with approximately 11% occurring only once. Naive, central memory, regulatory and stem cell-like memory cells within the CD4+ compartment were sorted using CD45RO/CCR7/CD25/CD127/CD95/CD27. Purity exceeding 95% was reached by all sorted populations. There are 14 residues in the CDR3. V was shortened by 7 bases and J by 3 bases, with 14 bases between the two germline ends. The V gene's germline CDR1 is SNHLY and CDR2 FYNNEI. This clone has only a few counts.

The receptor was isolated from a woman aged 25 to 39 in good health. The chain has TRBV2 and TRBJ2-3, with a tentative D call TRBD2 (5 bases). What was sequenced was naive CD4+ T cells from blood. CDR3 nucleotides: TGTGCCAGCAAAAGCGGTGAGGGAACAGATACGCAGTATTTT. As protein: CASKSGEGTDTQYF.